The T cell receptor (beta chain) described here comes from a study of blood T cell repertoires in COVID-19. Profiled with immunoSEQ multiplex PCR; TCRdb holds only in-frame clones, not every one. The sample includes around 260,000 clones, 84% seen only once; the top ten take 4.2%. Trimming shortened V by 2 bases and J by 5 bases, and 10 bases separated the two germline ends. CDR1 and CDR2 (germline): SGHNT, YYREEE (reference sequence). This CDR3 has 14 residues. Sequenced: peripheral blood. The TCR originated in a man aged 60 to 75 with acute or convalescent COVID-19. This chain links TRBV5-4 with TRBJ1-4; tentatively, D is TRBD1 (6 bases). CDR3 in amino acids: CASSFGQKNEKLFF. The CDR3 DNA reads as TGTGCCAGCAGCTTTGGACAGAAAAATGAAAAACTGTTTTTT. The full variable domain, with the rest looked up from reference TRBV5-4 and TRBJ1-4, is ETGVTQSPTHLIKTRGQQVTLRCSSQSGHNTVSWYQQALGQGPQFIFQYYREEENGRGNFPPRFSGLQFPNYSSELNVNALELDDSALYLCASSFGQKNEKLFFGSGTQLSVL.